The 16 T cell receptor beta chains listed next were all sequenced from one sample in a study of Graves' ophthalmopathy and Graves' hyperthyroidism. TCR beta CDR3 amplification used RNA transcripts. RT-PCR with HTBI primers came first, then second-round multiplex PCR. TCRdb used MiXCR to reprocess the multiplex PCR reads, holding one entry per CDR3 protein. In the table there are roughly 500,000 distinct CDR3 sequences, around 14% of which are singletons. The source material was blood. Receptors originate from a woman between 25 and 40 years old with Graves' ophthalmopathy.

This clonotype has at least ten counts. The J gene is TRBJ1-6, the V gene TRBV15, with D uncertain. The CDR3 totals 16 residues. Germline loops: CDR1 LNHNV, CDR2 YYDKDF (reference sequence). V lost 0 bases to trimming and J lost 7 bases, with 13 bases between them. CDR3 bases: TGTGCCACCAGCAGAGATGGGAGGGTTAGGAATTCACCCCTCCACTTT. It translates to CATSRDGRVRNSPLHF.

This clonotype was found many times. The rearrangement uses TRBV6-1 and TRBJ2-7, with TRBD1 matching over 7 bases. The CDR3 extends over 12 amino acids. Germline assignment: CDR1 MNHNS and CDR2 SASEGT. After removal of 6 bases from V and 6 bases from J, the junction contained 5 bases not matched to a gene. The DNA of the CDR3 is TGTGCCAGCAGGAAAGGGGGCGGCGAGCAGTACTTC. Translated: CASRKGGGEQYF.

This chain links TRBV11-2 with TRBJ1-2, with unresolved D. Germline CDR1 is SGHAT and CDR2 is FQNNGV. The CDR3 runs to 12 residues. Trimming removed 2 bases at V and 6 bases at J, with 7 bases between. CDR3 sequence: CASSLSRDGYTF. The DNA for the CDR3 is TGTGCCAGCAGCTTAAGCCGGGATGGCTACACCTTC. The whole variable domain, filled in from reference TRBV11-2 and TRBJ1-2, reads EAGVAQSPRYKIIEKRQSVAFWCNPISGHATLYWYQQILGQGPKLLIQFQNNGVVDDSQLPKDRFSAERLKGVDSTLKIQPAKLEDSAVYLCASSLSRDGYTFGSGTRLTVV.

This clonotype was counted ten times or more. The genes are TRBV6-5 and TRBJ2-2, with 7 bases matching TRBD1. This CDR3 spans 15 amino acids. The germline V gene encodes CDR1 MNHEY and CDR2 SVGAGI. Unmatched junction bases numbered 4, after V lost 2 bases and J lost 4 bases. CDR3 coding DNA: TGTGCCAGCAGTTACGACAGGGCATCCACCGGGGAGCTGTTTTTT. Protein product: CASSYDRASTGELFF.

The J gene is TRBJ1-2, the V gene TRBV2; D call uncertain. CDR3 size: 14 residues. V was shortened by 1 base and J by 2 bases, with 8 bases between the two germline ends. Germline V gene sequence: CDR1 SNHLY, CDR2 FYNNEI. In DNA form, the CDR3 reads TGTGCCAGCAGTGAAGAGGTCAGAAACTATGGCTACACCTTC. Its translation is CASSEEVRNYGYTF. Variable domain in full (rest from reference TRBV2 and TRBJ1-2): EPEVTQTPSHQVTQMGQEVILRCVPISNHLYFYWYRQILGQKVEFLVSFYNNEISEKSEIFDDQFSVERPDGSNFTLKIRSTKLEDSAMYFCASSEEVRNYGYTFGSGTRLTVV.

The chain uses TRBV18 and TRBJ1-5; D ambiguous. CDR1 KGHSH and CDR2 LQKENI come from the germline V gene. V lost 4 bases and J lost 2, with 15 bases in between. The CDR3 spans 16 residues. In DNA form, the CDR3 reads TGTGCCAGCTCACATCGGGAACTAAGGGGCAATCAGCCCCAGCATTTT. Translated: CASSHRELRGNQPQHF.

Turning to this clonotype: A much larger clonotype is one base distant, so this may be a read error. The conserved closing phenylalanine or tryptophan is absent in this CDR3, likely reflecting a read error. The V and J genes are TRBV10-2 and TRBJ1-2; D ambiguous. V was cut by 2 bases and J by 5 bases, with 9 bases left in between. From germline, CDR1 is WSHSY and CDR2 SAAADI. The CDR3 totals 13 residues. The CDR3 sequence: CASSEPEDYGYTV. CDR3 coding DNA: TGCGCCAGCAGTGAGCCGGAGGATTATGGCTACACCGTC.

This clonotype was seen a handful of times. V usage is TRBV18 and J usage is TRBJ2-2; perhaps TRBD1 as D (6 bases). Germline V lookup: CDR1 KGHSH, CDR2 LQKENI. The CDR3 totals 15 residues. V dropped 4 bases and J dropped 1 base, with 10 bases sitting between them. The CDR3 DNA sequence: TGTGCCAGCTCACGACCAGGGGTGAACACCGGGGAGCTGTTTTTT. Protein sequence: CASSRPGVNTGELFF. The full variable domain, with the rest looked up from reference TRBV18 and TRBJ2-2, is NAGVMQNPRHLVRRRGQEARLRCSPMKGHSHVYWYRQLPEEGLKFMVYLQKENIIDESGMPKERFSAEFPKEGPSILRIQQVVRGDSAAYFCASSRPGVNTGELFFGEGSRLTVL.

The table lists this clonotype with many counts. The V gene is TRBV3-1, the J gene TRBJ2-7; 7 nucleotides agree with TRBD2. This CDR3 region has 15 residues. The junction had 9 bases not matched to a gene; V was cut back by 4 bases and J by 3 bases. The germline CDR1 and CDR2 sequences are LGHDT and YNNKEL (reference sequence). As DNA, the CDR3 is TGTGCCAGCAGCCTCACGGGGGGTATGAGCTACGAGCAGTACTTC. It specifies CASSLTGGMSYEQYF.

This clonotype showed up many times. The chain joins TRBV19 to TRBJ1-1; D gene uncertain. The CDR3 length is 12 residues. The V gene's germline CDR1 is LNHDA and CDR2 SQIVND (reference sequence). The V end was cut by 5 bases, the J end by 7 bases, with 11 bases between. The CDR3 here is CASSPVNGEAFF. Written as DNA, the CDR3 is TGTGCCAGTAGTCCCGTCAACGGTGAAGCTTTCTTT.

This clonotype was recorded at least ten times. The chain recombines TRBV24-1 with TRBJ2-2; D unclear. The CDR3 spans 12 residues. The germline V gene has CDR1 KGHDR and CDR2 SFDVKD. The ends were cut back, 5 bases at V and 4 bases at J, with 4 bases in the middle. CDR3 region: CATSVATGELFF. For the CDR3, the DNA is TGTGCCACCAGTGTGGCCACCGGGGAGCTGTTTTTT.

This clonotype was recorded at least ten times. V gene TRBV28 combines with J gene TRBJ2-2; 7 bases map to TRBD1. CDR1 is MDHEN and CDR2 is SYDVKM in the germline V gene. V was clipped by 6 bases and J by 7 bases; unmatched bases: 2. This CDR3 has 12 amino acids. As DNA, the CDR3 is TGTGCCAGCAGGGCAGGGGGCGGGGAGCTGTTTTTT. Translating it yields CASRAGGGELFF.

This clonotype was detected many times. V gene TRBV7-2 combines with J gene TRBJ2-5, with TRBD2 matching over 12 bases. Trimming took 4 bases from V and 0 from J; bases not matched to a gene: 3. This CDR3 comprises 16 residues. The germline V gene has CDR1 SGHTA and CDR2 FQGNSA. CDR3 in amino acids: CASSSGLAGYQETQYF. CDR3 bases: TGTGCCAGCAGCTCGGGACTAGCGGGCTACCAAGAGACCCAGTACTTC.

This clonotype occurred many times. The chain carries TRBV20-1 and TRBJ1-2; 8 nucleotides align to TRBD1. The V and J ends lost 5 bases and 4 bases, in that order; junction bases with no gene match: 6. The CDR3 has 13 residues. The germline V gene encodes CDR1 DFQATT and CDR2 SNEGSKA (reference sequence). The CDR3, as DNA: TGCAGTGCTCTCGGACAGGGTGGCTATGGCTACACCTTC. This encodes CSALGQGGYGYTF.

This clonotype was detected only a few times. The rearrangement joins TRBV6-2 or TRBV6-3 to TRBJ2-5, with 9 positions matching TRBD2. Germline lookup yields CDR1 MNHEY and CDR2 SVGEGT. The length of the CDR3 is 16 residues. V shed 0 bases, J shed 7 bases, and the junction held 9 bases outside the gene matches. The CDR3 sequence is CASSYSRSSGAGTQYF. CDR3 sequence (DNA): TGTGCCAGCAGTTACTCGAGGTCTAGCGGGGCGGGGACCCAGTACTTC.

A remark on this clonotype: This could be a read error, since a much larger clone is one nucleotide away. This chain connects TRBV19 to TRBJ2-2; D may correspond to TRBD1 or TRBD2 (5 bases each). This CDR3 region has 14 residues. Trimming cost V 5 bases and J 3 bases, with 10 bases left between them. The germline V gene has CDR1 LNHDA and CDR2 SQIVND (reference sequence). DNA of the CDR3: TGTGCCAGTAGTGGGGGACGGTACACCGGGGAGCTGTTTTTT. Its protein is CASSGGRYTGELFF.